This T cell receptor beta chain was identified during a study of control samples from healthy donors and cancer patients. The table came from immunoSEQ multiplex PCR; TCRdb's copy has only in-frame clones and leaves some out. The table lists around 110,000 clones, about 94% of them singletons. The sequenced sample was blood. The clonotype originates from a young man in good health.

In DNA, the CDR3 is TGTGCCACCAGCAGACCGGACAGGGGTGGCGCAGATACGCAGTATTTT. This codes for CATSRPDRGGADTQYF. The V and J genes are TRBV15 and TRBJ2-3; 9 nucleotides line up with TRBD1. The CDR3 consists of 16 residues. V was pared by 2 bases and J by 4 bases, with 7 bases of the junction left unmatched. Germline-derived CDR1 and CDR2 are LNHNV and YYDKDF (reference sequence).